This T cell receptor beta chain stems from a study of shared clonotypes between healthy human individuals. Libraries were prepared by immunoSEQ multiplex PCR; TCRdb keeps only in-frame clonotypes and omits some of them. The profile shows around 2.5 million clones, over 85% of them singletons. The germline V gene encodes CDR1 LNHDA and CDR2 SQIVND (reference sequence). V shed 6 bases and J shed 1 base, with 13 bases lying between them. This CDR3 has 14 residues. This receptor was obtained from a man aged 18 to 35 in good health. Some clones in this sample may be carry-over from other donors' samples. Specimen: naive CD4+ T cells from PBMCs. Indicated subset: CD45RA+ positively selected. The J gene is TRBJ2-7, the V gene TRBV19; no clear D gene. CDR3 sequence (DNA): TGTGCCAGTAGCCGAACCGCCAGGTCCTACGAGCAGTACTTC. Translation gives CASSRTARSYEQYF.